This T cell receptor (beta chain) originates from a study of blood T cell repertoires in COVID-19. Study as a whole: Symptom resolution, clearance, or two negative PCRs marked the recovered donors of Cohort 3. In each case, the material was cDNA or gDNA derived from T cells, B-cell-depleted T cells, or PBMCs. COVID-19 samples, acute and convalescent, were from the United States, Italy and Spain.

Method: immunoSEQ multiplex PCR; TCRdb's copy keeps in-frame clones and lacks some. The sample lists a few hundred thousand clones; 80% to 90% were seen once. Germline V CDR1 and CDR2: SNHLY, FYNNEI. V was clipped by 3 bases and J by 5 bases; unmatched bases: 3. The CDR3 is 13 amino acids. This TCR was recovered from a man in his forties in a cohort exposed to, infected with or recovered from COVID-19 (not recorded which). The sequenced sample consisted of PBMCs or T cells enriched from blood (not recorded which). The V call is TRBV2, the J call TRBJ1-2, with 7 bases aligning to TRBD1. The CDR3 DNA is TGTGCCAGCAGTGATGGACAGGTATATGGCTACACCTTC. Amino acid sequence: CASSDGQVYGYTF.